This note documents a single TCR beta chain sequence. Its antigen remains unknown. Deep-level running was used for the assay. The repertoire was sequenced with immunoSEQ multiplex PCR; TCRdb's copy has only in-frame clones and lacks some. The sample lists some 1 million clones; around four fifths were seen once. There are 13 residues in the CDR3. The germline V gene has CDR1 GTSNPN and CDR2 SVGIG (reference sequence). Trimming at V came to 3 bases and at J to 10 bases, leaving 9 bases not matched to a gene. The data originate from a study of shared clonotypes between healthy human individuals. At the level of the study: Serving as donors were a couple of women and three men, whose ages spanned 18 to 49. Findings of the study overall: Though the depth was large, rarefaction showed that sorted-subset sequencing was incomplete.

This chain links TRBV30 with TRBJ2-1, with 7 bases aligning to TRBD2. The sequencing input was memory CD4+ T cells sorted from blood. Subset described: CD45RA-negative fraction. This receptor was identified in a man aged 18 to 30 in good health. In nucleotides, the CDR3 is TGTGCCTGGAGAGGGACTATTCCTTCGGAGCAGTTCTTC. It translates to CAWRGTIPSEQFF.